These 27 T cell receptor beta chains came from one sample sequenced in a study of blood T cell repertoires in COVID-19. Libraries were prepared by immunoSEQ multiplex PCR; TCRdb keeps only in-frame clonotypes and omits some of them. Here the sample spans about 230,000 clones, around 84% being singletons. The sample comprised PBMCs or T cells enriched from blood (not recorded which). These receptors came from a man between 18 and 35 years old who had recovered from COVID-19.

The rearrangement joins TRBV19 to TRBJ2-5, with D tentatively TRBD2 (6 bases). The CDR3 runs 15 residues. Germline CDR1 LNHDA, CDR2 SQIVND (reference sequence). V was clipped by 4 bases and J by 1 base, with 13 bases between them. The CDR3 loop is CASSRGRIGQETQYF. CDR3 DNA sequence: TGTGCCAGTAGTAGGGGGAGGATTGGCCAAGAGACCCAGTACTTC.

The chain couples TRBV9 to TRBJ2-4; no firm D call. Germline values: CDR1 SGDLS, CDR2 YYNGEE. V was pared by 4 bases and J by 0 bases, with 14 bases between. There are 16 residues in the CDR3. The CDR3 here is CASSPEADLAKNIQYF. In DNA, the CDR3 is TGTGCCAGCAGCCCCGAGGCGGATCTAGCCAAAAACATTCAGTACTTC.

DNA for the CDR3: TGTGCCAGCAGCCAAGATCGGACTAGCGGGAGGGCCCGAGAGCAGTTCTTC. It yields the protein CASSQDRTSGRAREQFF. The rearrangement links TRBV3-1 (or the pseudogene TRBV3-2) to TRBJ2-1, with TRBD2 identical over 15 bases. Unmatched junction bases numbered 7, after V lost 0 bases and J lost 10 bases. In germline, CDR1 is LGHDT, CDR2 YNNKEL (reference sequence). There are 17 residues in the CDR3.

The chain is built from TRBV15 and TRBJ1-1; TRBD1 might be the D (5 bases). Deletions cut 2 bases from V and 5 bases from J, with 15 bases between. Germline-derived CDR1 and CDR2 are LNHNV and YYDKDF (reference sequence). CDR3 length: 15 residues. The CDR3, as DNA: TGTGCCACCAGCAGAACCCAGGCAGGGTGGACTGAAGCTTTCTTT. Translated: CATSRTQAGWTEAFF.

The chain recombines TRBV9 with TRBJ2-3, with D perhaps TRBD1 (5 bases). V dropped 5 bases and J dropped 3 bases, with 13 bases sitting between them. Germline V gene data show CDR1 as SGDLS and CDR2 as YYNGEE. This CDR3 spans 14 amino acids. CDR3 DNA sequence: TGTGCCAGCAGTCAAGTACCAGGGACAGATACGCAGTATTTT. Amino acids: CASSQVPGTDTQYF.

This chain joins TRBV18 and TRBJ2-1, with 10 bases matching TRBD1. The CDR3 is made up of 16 amino acids. In germline, CDR1 is KGHSH, CDR2 LQKENI. V shed 0 bases and J 2 bases; nucleotides not matched to a gene: 1. In DNA, the CDR3 is TGTGCCAGCTCACCACCTGGACAGGGGGCCTACAATGAGCAGTTCTTC. Its protein product is CASSPPGQGAYNEQFF.

This chain connects TRBV30 to TRBJ2-5; 7 nucleotides match TRBD1. V shed 4 bases and J 2 bases; nucleotides not matched to a gene: 7. CDR3 length: 14 amino acids. Germline V gene lookup returns CDR1 GTSNPN and CDR2 SVGIG (reference sequence). CDR3 nucleotide sequence: TGTGCCTGGATAAAACAGGGGATACAAGAGACCCAGTACTTC. Amino acid sequence: CAWIKQGIQETQYF. Drawing the rest from reference TRBV30 and TRBJ2-5, the complete variable domain is SQTIHQWPATLVQPVGSPLSLECTVEGTSNPNLYWYRQAAGRGLQLLFYSVGIGQISSEVPQNLSASRPQDRQFILSSKKLLLSDSGFYLCAWIKQGIQETQYFGPGTRLLVL.

V gene TRBV6-1 combines with J gene TRBJ2-7, with D unresolved. This CDR3 contains 12 residues. CDR1 is MNHNS and CDR2 is SASEGT in the germline V gene. The V and J ends lost 2 bases and 7 bases respectively, with 9 bases between them. CDR3 residues: CASSEFSWEQYF. CDR3 DNA: TGTGCCAGCAGTGAATTTAGTTGGGAGCAGTACTTC.

The rearrangement joins TRBV7-2 to TRBJ2-1; 8 bases line up with TRBD1. CDR1 and CDR2 (germline): SGHTA, FQGNSA. This CDR3 is 15 amino acids long. Trimming removed 7 bases from V and 8 bases from J; junction bases left unmatched: 13. Here the CDR3 DNA reads TGTGCCAGCAACTCCCTGGGGACAGGCGACGATGAGCAGTTCTTC. Translated, it gives CASNSLGTGDDEQFF.

The chain employs TRBV5-1 and TRBJ1-4; D call uncertain. V lost 1 base and J lost 7, with 11 bases in between. Germline-derived CDR1 and CDR2 are SGHRS and YFSETQ. The CDR3 covers 14 residues. As DNA, the CDR3 is TGCGCCAGCAGCTTGCTAGGAACGAGTGAAAAACTGTTTTTT. It yields the protein CASSLLGTSEKLFF.

The J gene is TRBJ1-2, the V gene TRBV10-3; D gene ambiguous. The CDR3 is 15 amino acids. Per the germline V gene, CDR1 is ENHRY and CDR2 is SYGVKD. The germline V and J ends were trimmed by 2 bases and 0 bases, with 10 bases remaining between them. DNA of the CDR3: TGTGCCATCAGTGAGCCCGGGAGCGCTAACTATGGCTACACCTTC. It is translated as CAISEPGSANYGYTF.

This sequence joins TRBV27 and TRBJ2-7, with 11 bases aligning to TRBD1. Germline V gene sequence: CDR1 MNHEY, CDR2 SMNVEV (reference sequence). The J segment lost 0 bases and the V segment lost 5 bases, leaving 6 bases of the junction unmatched. The CDR3 contains 16 residues. The CDR3 nucleotides are TGTGCCAGCAGTCTTATAGGGACAGGGGGCTCCTACGAGCAGTACTTC. This gives the protein CASSLIGTGGSYEQYF.

The chain employs TRBV5-1 and TRBJ2-1; TRBD2 aligns across 10 bases. V lost 4 bases and J lost 0; bases outside the gene matches: 7. Per germline, CDR1 SGHRS and CDR2 YFSETQ. CDR3 length: 17 residues. CDR3 sequence: CASSPWTSGSSYNEQFF. The CDR3 DNA reads as TGCGCCAGCAGCCCGTGGACTAGCGGAAGCTCCTACAATGAGCAGTTCTTC.

The chain carries TRBV28 and TRBJ2-7; D is unresolved. V lost 3 bases and J 4 bases, leaving 10 bases between the germline ends. Germline CDR1 reads MDHEN; CDR2 reads SYDVKM. The CDR3 sequence is 13 residues long. CDR3 protein: CASSFQVPYEQYF. The CDR3 DNA reads as TGTGCCAGCAGTTTTCAGGTCCCTTACGAGCAGTACTTC.

The DNA for the CDR3 is TGCGCCAGCAGCCCCACCCCGGCGGCACAAGAGACCCAGTACTTC. It specifies CASSPTPAAQETQYF. The chain carries TRBV4-1 and TRBJ2-5; D unclear. The CDR3 runs to 15 residues. V lost 4 bases and J lost 2, with 14 bases in between. Germline values: CDR1 MGHRA, CDR2 YSYEKL.

This chain links TRBV11-2 with TRBJ1-1; tentative D call: TRBD1 (5 bases). With 2 bases removed from V and 4 bases from J, the gap between germline ends came to 14 bases. The germline V gene encodes CDR1 SGHAT and CDR2 FQNNGV. The CDR3 has 15 residues. CDR3 in amino acids: CASSLWQGKSTEAFF. The CDR3 bases are TGTGCCAGCAGCTTATGGCAGGGTAAGAGCACTGAAGCTTTCTTT.

The chain carries TRBV19 and TRBJ2-1; no reliable D call. Trimming took 3 bases from V and 6 from J, leaving 12 bases between them. The CDR3 is 14 residues long. The germline gives CDR1 LNHDA, CDR2 SQIVND (reference sequence). The CDR3 bases are TGTGCCAGTAGTATCCCTTTCTCGCGCAATGAGCAGTTCTTC. Its protein product is CASSIPFSRNEQFF.

This chain joins TRBV6-6 and TRBJ1-1, with D uncertain. Germline V gene lookup returns CDR1 MNHNY and CDR2 SVGAGI (reference sequence). V was cut by 6 bases and J by 1 base, with 27 bases left in between. This CDR3 is 19 amino acids long. As DNA, the CDR3 is TGTGCCAGCAGCTTATCCAATCCCGGTCCCACTAACCCGAACACTGAAGCTTTCTTT. This codes for CASSLSNPGPTNPNTEAFF.

The chain's CDR3 is CASTTSGIPGYTF. The CDR3 DNA follows: TGTGCCAGCACCACTTCAGGGATACCCGGCTACACCTTC. The rearrangement links TRBV5-4 to TRBJ1-2; TRBD1 might be the D (5 bases). This CDR3 spans 13 amino acids. Trimming cost V 6 bases and J 8 bases, with 17 bases left between them. The germline CDR1 and CDR2 sequences are SGHNT and YYREEE (reference sequence).

The chain employs TRBV5-4 and TRBJ1-1; D unresolved. The V gene's germline CDR1 is SGHNT and CDR2 YYREEE (reference sequence). The CDR3 contains 16 residues. V gave up 0 bases and J gave up 0 bases, with 12 bases separating them. In DNA form, the CDR3 reads TGTGCCAGCAGCTTGGATGGTGGAGGTTTGAACACTGAAGCTTTCTTT. Amino acids: CASSLDGGGLNTEAFF.

The chain recombines TRBV30 with TRBJ1-1; D unresolved. This CDR3 is 13 amino acids long. V was trimmed by 2 bases and J by 2 bases, leaving 9 bases between them. Germline V CDR1 and CDR2: GTSNPN, SVGIG (reference sequence). The CDR3 loop is CAWSREANTEAFF. The CDR3, as DNA: TGTGCCTGGAGTCGAGAGGCTAACACTGAAGCTTTCTTT.

In its sample, this clone was seen a few times. The chain couples TRBV25-1 to TRBJ1-2; no firm D call. CDR3 length: 13 residues. Germline CDR1 is MGHDK and CDR2 is SYGVNS. V shed 3 bases and J shed 8 bases, with 13 bases lying between them. The CDR3 protein is CASSDSQLRGYTF. In DNA form, the CDR3 reads TGTGCCAGCAGTGACTCACAGCTTCGCGGCTACACCTTC.

This chain links TRBV5-4 with TRBJ2-5; no clear D gene. There are 13 residues in the CDR3. Trimming took 0 bases from V and 0 from J, leaving 3 bases between them. Germline V CDR1 and CDR2: SGHNT, YYREEE (reference sequence). DNA for the CDR3: TGTGCCAGCAGCTTGGCCAACCAAGAGACCCAGTACTTC. It is translated as CASSLANQETQYF.

This clone appeared a single time. This chain uses TRBV5-1 with TRBJ2-1; 14 positions agree with TRBD2. The germline V gene has CDR1 SGHRS and CDR2 YFSETQ. The CDR3 is made up of 18 amino acids. Germline trimming cut 0 bases from V and 8 bases from J; bases unmatched to any gene: 10. CDR3 residues: CASSLAPAGTSGSYEQFF. DNA for the CDR3: TGCGCCAGCAGCTTGGCCCCGGCCGGGACTAGCGGGAGTTATGAGCAGTTCTTC.

The V and J genes are TRBV4-2 and TRBJ2-5; maybe TRBD1 (8 bases). V was clipped by 4 bases and J by 5 bases, with 20 bases between them. The V gene's germline CDR1 is LGHNA and CDR2 YNFKEQ. The CDR3 spans 16 residues. The CDR3 coding sequence is TGTGCCAGCAGCCCGGAGCGGGACAGGTTTTGGGAGACCCAGTACTTC. Residues: CASSPERDRFWETQYF.

The count of this clone is one. The chain is built from TRBV4-2 and TRBJ1-1; TRBD1 matches at 8 bases. The CDR3 totals 17 residues. V lost 4 bases, J lost 5 bases, and 15 bases stayed unmatched. CDR1 LGHNA and CDR2 YNFKEQ come from the germline V gene. CDR3: CASSPVDRGTGRTEAFF. The CDR3 nucleotides are TGTGCCAGCAGCCCTGTCGACAGGGGAACCGGCCGGACTGAAGCTTTCTTT.

The gene calls are TRBV5-1 and TRBJ2-3; D is uncertain. V lost 3 bases to trimming and J lost 0 bases, with 5 bases between them. The V gene's germline CDR1 is SGHRS and CDR2 YFSETQ. The CDR3 covers 13 residues. This CDR3 is CASSSSSTDTQYF. CDR3 DNA: TGCGCCAGCAGCTCCAGTAGCACAGATACGCAGTATTTT.